This TCR beta chain derives from a study of T cell responses to AZD1222 COVID-19 vaccine. Assay used: immunoSEQ multiplex PCR; TCRdb lists only in-frame clones, some missing. The sample has 80,000 to 90,000 clones, 90% seen once. Trimming stripped 3 bases from V and 4 bases from J, with 6 bases between. Germline V gene data show CDR1 as LNHDA and CDR2 as SQIVND (reference sequence). This CDR3 has 12 amino acids. Remarks on this clone: The sample holds other DNA sequences that translate to the same CDR3.

The TCR was taken from an adult who received the AZD1222 COVID-19 vaccine. The chain combines TRBV19 with TRBJ1-2; D is perhaps TRBD1 (5 bases). Sequenced here: peripheral blood, sampled 28 days after the second AZD1222 dose. CDR3 coding DNA: TGTGCCAGTAGTATCCAGGGCTATGGCTACACCTTC. Amino acids: CASSIQGYGYTF.